The rows below give T cell receptor beta chains drawn from one sample of a study of cytomegalovirus exposure and HLA in healthy donors. Sequencing used immunoSEQ multiplex PCR; TCRdb keeps in-frame clones, though not all of them. The data show under 200,000 clones, roughly 76% seen once. Sequencing was carried out using PBMCs. The receptors were gathered from a male donor in good health and CMV-seronegative. The conserved cysteine and the conserved F or W are not part of the CDR3 here.

TRBJ2-1 TRBV6-6 ASSPQGNEQF
TRBJ1-5 TRBV5-6 ASSLFSGQHSNQPQH
TRBJ2-3 TRBV14 ASSAGTSFADTQY
TRBJ1-1 TRBV19 ASSIKREVTEAF
TRBJ1-4 TRBV7-2 ASSWSGTTNEKLF
TRBJ1-6 TRBV13 ASSMDRGRLSPLH
TRBJ2-2 TRBV9 ASSVAGRTNTGELF
TRBJ2-7 TRBV11-2 ASSASEFFSYEQY
TRBJ2-3 TRBV7-2 ASRQAGTDTQY
TRBJ2-2 TRBV29-1 SVRGQGASGELF
TRBJ2-2 TRBV6-5 ASSYSTGTTGELF
TRBJ1-1 TRBV19 ASSIGLRDTEAF
TRBJ1-3 TRBV10-3 AISGTASSGNTIY
TRBJ2-7 TRBV15 ATSTCEQY
TRBJ2-5 TRBV2 ASSVAGFETQY
TRBJ1-1 TRBV10-1 ASSTGTNTEAF
TRBJ1-2 TRBV7-9 ASSRDSNYGYT
TRBJ2-2 TRBV27 ASRGLAGGYGELF
TRBJ1-5 TRBV19 ASSPQGNRNQPQH
TRBJ2-7 TRBV5-8 ASSLVPGGEQY
TRBJ1-5 TRBV7-2 ASSEGQGIQPQH
TRBJ2-7 TRBV19 ASSPGSSYEQY
TRBJ1-2 TRBV6-5 ASSTRGTVNYGYT
TRBJ1-1 TRBV5-1 ASSLGGRVTEAF